This T cell receptor (beta chain) is from a study of blood T cells in healthy people across ages (dated by TCRdb to the mid-2010s). Turning to the overall study: In model experiments, roughly one uniquely barcoded TCR beta cDNA molecule per two T cells was captured by template switching. Using deep sequencing normalized with unique cDNA molecular identifiers, the study measured how TCR beta repertoire diversity changes with age. Four age groups were formed from the donors: young (average approximately 15 years), middle-aged (around 39), aged (around 62) and long-lived (about 80). The study analyzed two additional independent replicas of 1 million unique cDNA reads from the same blood draw for two donors, one aged 18 to 30 and one aged 80 or older. To avoid experimental bias, donors of different ages were randomly spread across the sequencing lanes. What the authors observed across the whole study: Conclusive comparison of naive and antigen-experienced compartments was prevented by the profiling of bulk unsorted PBMCs. A strong correlation was found between observed TCR beta diversity and the percentage of naive T cells measured by flow cytometry. Total diversity estimates from one million sequenced T cells were considered lower bounds and underestimates. Compared with the aged group, more naive CD4+ T cells, fewer expanded clones and increased TCR diversity were shown by the long-lived group, suggesting age selection. Observed TCR beta diversity per million T cells fell roughly linearly with age, and a significant reduction was already apparent by age around 40. Because the CMV infection status of the donors was unknown, age-related changes in expanded clonotypes may potentially have been confounded.

Of note for this clonotype: Its cognate antigen has yet to be identified. Base qualities are not recorded, but no much larger clone differs from it by a single base.

Donors were roughly 40 systemically healthy Caucasian individuals from Russia aged roughly 6 to 90 years. Roughly 10 milliliters of peripheral blood were collected from each donor into EDTA-treated Vacutainer tubes. Ficoll-Paque density-gradient centrifugation was used to isolate PBMCs, with at least 6.5 million obtained per sample. Total RNA, at least 6 micrograms per sample, was extracted from PBMCs with Trizol reagent. Naive CD45RAhigh/CD27high T cell percentages were measured by flow cytometry on a PBMC aliquot from every donor. Libraries came from 5' RACE. TCRdb shows the sequencer as Illumina HiSeq 2500. The second PCR ran for about 6 to 12 cycles and used a J-beta primer mix along with a sample-barcoded 5' primer. A unique molecular identifier was introduced onto each TCR beta cDNA molecule by a template-switch 5' adaptor carrying 12 random nucleotides. Each sample yielded at least 3 million CDR3-containing paired-end reads. All of the RNA was converted into first-strand cDNA using the Mint cDNA synthesis kit, with a TRBC-specific oligonucleotide serving as the primer. All cDNA was treated with uracil-DNA glycosylase and then went through a first 18-cycle PCR with the universal primers M1SS and BC2_uni_R. In the authors' own workflow: Normalization of each sample was performed by random selection of 1 million high-quality reads, each carrying a distinct molecular identifier. Instead of being binned into consensus sequences, reads that shared molecular identifiers were thrown out. MiTCR, set to a Q25 quality threshold and the strictest error-elimination algorithm, was used for CDR3 identification, clonotype clustering and error correction. A nonparametric unseen species model with Euler transformation was used to estimate a lower bound on total TCR beta diversity. TCRdb cleaned the public reads at Q25 with fastp, built clones with MiXCR and kept in-frame beta chains. Rows with a matching CDR3 protein are joined into one entry that keeps the most common DNA and genes. TCRdb's processing, not the authors', yielded these V and J calls. This sample lists around 800,000 distinct CDR3 sequences; 53% were detected once. The top ten clones comprise 40% to 50% of the sample.

V lost 5 bases and J lost 2 bases, and the count of bases not matched to a germline gene is 6. The CDR3 goes from the cysteine to the phenylalanine over 16 residues. The DNA shown is the 48-base CDR3, in frame from base 1. In the germline V gene (reference sequence), CDR1 corresponds to SEHNR and CDR2 to FQNEAQ. This TCR was sampled from a man older than 75 in good health. The V and J genes are TRBV7-9 and TRBJ1-6; a stretch of 7 junction bases matches TRBD1. The sequencing input was blood. CDR3 loop: CASSPPGQAYNSPLHF. The sequence in DNA is TGTGCCAGCAGCCCGCCCGGACAGGCCTATAATTCACCCCTCCACTTT.